These T cell receptor beta chains were read from a single sample in a study of T cell changes during pregnancy in multiple sclerosis. Only in-frame clones appear in the TCRdb table, and some are missing; sequencing was by immunoSEQ multiplex PCR. The sample carries under 70,000 clones, approximately 92% recorded once. This specimen consisted of peripheral blood, obtained in the third trimester of pregnancy. All receptors come from a female donor in good health, enrolled as a control in a pregnancy study. Each CDR3 is given with its conserved first and last residue. D genes are given only for firm matches. Rows give clone size only sometimes, using once, few, many, or a class for an expanded clone.

clone_size d_call j_call v_call cdr3_nt cdr3_aa
- - TRBJ1-1 TRBV7-3 TGTGCCAGCAGCTCGCACACGAACACTGAAGCTTTCTTT CASSSHTNTEAFF
- - TRBJ2-1 TRBV6-6 TGTGCCAGCGCAGGGGCCAATGAGCAGTTCTTC CASAGANEQFF
- - TRBJ2-5 TRBV5-6 TGTGCCAGCAGCCCAGGGGTGCAAGAGACCCAGTACTTC CASSPGVQETQYF
- TRBD1 TRBJ1-5 TRBV5-8 TGTGCCAGCAGCTTGGGGGGCAGGGGGCACCACAATCAGCCCCAGCATTTT CASSLGGRGHHNQPQHF
- - TRBJ2-2 TRBV7-2 TGTGCCAGCAGCTTAGTTGGTCAGGGGCAGGGAACCGGGGAGCTGTTTTTT CASSLVGQGQGTGELFF
- - TRBJ1-2 TRBV19 TGTGCCAGTAGGACACCGGGACATTATGGCTACACCTTC CASRTPGHYGYTF
- TRBD1 TRBJ1-6 TRBV18 TGTGCCAGCTCCGCCGGACAGGCTACGAACTCACCCCTCCACTTT CASSAGQATNSPLHF
- TRBD1 TRBJ1-5 TRBV6-1 TGTGCCAGCAGTGAGGGACAGGGCCCCTTGGCGAATCAGCCCCAGCATTTT CASSEGQGPLANQPQHF
once - TRBJ1-1 TRBV19 TGTGCCAGTAGAATAGATCGCCAGGGCTTGGCTGAAGCTTTCTTT CASRIDRQGLAEAFF
- TRBD1 TRBJ1-4 TRBV30 TGTGCCTGGAAAGGGACAGGGACTAATGAAAAACTGTTTTTT CAWKGTGTNEKLFF
- - TRBJ2-5 TRBV6-6 TGTGCCAGCAGTTACCCCACCGTTCGAGAGGAGACCCAGTACTTC CASSYPTVREETQYF
- TRBD1 TRBJ2-5 TRBV11-2 TGTGCCAGCAGCTTCTGGACAGGGCTCGGGGAAGAGACCCAGTACTTC CASSFWTGLGEETQYF
- TRBD2 TRBJ2-2 TRBV7-3 TGTGCCAGCAGCCATCCCCGACTAGCGGGGAACACCGGGGAGCTGTTTTTT CASSHPRLAGNTGELFF
- - TRBJ2-1 TRBV30 TGTGCCTGGAGTGTACGGGGGACTGAGCAGTTCTTC CAWSVRGTEQFF
- TRBD1 TRBJ2-7 TRBV11-2 TGTGCCAGCAGCTTGGACTTATCCGGGACAGGGGGCTCCTACGAGCAGTACTTC CASSLDLSGTGGSYEQYF
- TRBD2 TRBJ2-1 TRBV30 TGTGCCTGGAGTAGAAAGCTGGGTGTACCGGGACTAGTGGGGTACAATGAGCAGTTCTTC CAWSRKLGVPGLVGYNEQFF
- TRBD2 TRBJ2-3 TRBV4-3 TGCGCCAGCAGCCCGGGGGGAGGGTCAGATACGCAGTATTTT CASSPGGGSDTQYF
once TRBD1 TRBJ1-1 TRBV2 TGTGCCAGCGCTCGACAGGGGGAGAACACTGAAGCTTTCTTT CASARQGENTEAFF
- - TRBJ2-1 TRBV7-9 TGTGCCAGCAGCTTATACAGTACCATAAATGAGCAGTTCTTC CASSLYSTINEQFF
- - TRBJ2-2 TRBV15 TGTGCCACCAGTCCCGGAACAGCGGACACCGGGGAGCTGTTTTTT CATSPGTADTGELFF
- - TRBJ2-3 TRBV27 TGTGCCAGCAGTTCTGGACCGGGGGGCACAGATACGCAGTATTTT CASSSGPGGTDTQYF
- TRBD2 TRBJ2-1 TRBV9 TGTGCCAGCAGCGTAGGAGTAGCGGGAGGCTCCTACAATGAGCAGTTCTTC CASSVGVAGGSYNEQFF
- - TRBJ2-7 TRBV5-1 TGCGCCAGCAGCCCAATTCAGGGTTCCGAGCAGTACTTC CASSPIQGSEQYF
- - TRBJ2-3 TRBV10-1 TGCGCCAGCAGTGCAGGTTTCGTAGGCACAGATACGCAGTATTTT CASSAGFVGTDTQYF
- TRBD2 TRBJ2-7 TRBV28 TGTGCCAGCAGTTCGGCCGGGACTAGCGGGAGGGCAGAGTACTTC CASSSAGTSGRAEYF
once TRBD1 TRBJ1-1 TRBV2 TGTGCCAGCTACCTCAGGGGGCTAAACACTGAAGCTTTCTTT CASYLRGLNTEAFF
once TRBD1 TRBJ1-4 TRBV18 TGTGCCAGCTCGCGGGACAGGACCGATGAAAAACTGTTTTTT CASSRDRTDEKLFF
- - TRBJ2-1 TRBV7-9 TGTGCCAGCAGCTTCCTTTTAGACAATGAGCAGTTCTTC CASSFLLDNEQFF
- - TRBJ2-1 TRBV15 TGTGCCACCAGCAGAACAGGGAATGAGCAGTTCTTC CATSRTGNEQFF
- - TRBJ2-7 TRBV1 TGCACCAGCAGCCCCAGGAGGAGCGGGGTATCGTACGAGCAGTACTTC CTSSPRRSGVSYEQYF
- - TRBJ2-6 TRBV19 TGTGCCAGTAGTATTCCCCAGAGGGCTGGGGCCAACGTCCTGACTTTC CASSIPQRAGANVLTF
- TRBD1 TRBJ1-4 TRBV19 TGTGCCACCTCGGGACAGTATAATGAAAAACTGTTTTTT CATSGQYNEKLFF
- - TRBJ1-1 TRBV10-3 TGTGCCACCAAGACAGGCCTGAACACTGAAGCTTTCTTT CATKTGLNTEAFF
- TRBD1 TRBJ1-5 TRBV6-1 TGTGCCGCTCTTCAGGGGGGAGGTCAGCCCCAGCATTTT CAALQGGGQPQHF
- TRBD2 TRBJ2-7 TRBV5-5 TGTGCCAGCAGCTTGGGACTAGCGGGAGCACCCTACGAGCAGTACTTC CASSLGLAGAPYEQYF
- TRBD2 TRBJ2-1 TRBV7-8 TGTGCCAGCAGCTTTTCTAGCGGGTCCTCTTCCTACAATGAGCAGTTCTTC CASSFSSGSSSYNEQFF
- - TRBJ2-1 TRBV11-3 TGTGCCAGCAGCTTAGATAGCGGAGGGCAGTTCTTC CASSLDSGGQFF
- TRBD2 TRBJ2-3 TRBV29-1 TGCAGCGTAGCTCCTACTAGCGGGGCCGCAGATACGCAGTATTTT CSVAPTSGAADTQYF
- - TRBJ1-2 TRBV30 TGTGCCTGGAGTGCGTGGGCAGGTCGCGGCTACACCTTC CAWSAWAGRGYTF
once TRBD1 TRBJ2-5 TRBV7-8 TGTGCCAGCAGCCTCGCGGACAGGGGAGTAGGGGAGACCCAGTACTTC CASSLADRGVGETQYF
- TRBD1 TRBJ2-7 TRBV19 TGTGCCACCCGCCGGACAGGGAACTCCTACGAGCAGTACTTC CATRRTGNSYEQYF
- - TRBJ1-1 TRBV10-3 TGTGCCAGCGGGACGGATGACATGAACACTGAAGCTTTCTTT CASGTDDMNTEAFF
- - TRBJ1-5 TRBV7-8 TGTGCCAGCAGCTTAGGAAGGGGCGTCCTCCACAATCAGCCCCAGCATTTT CASSLGRGVLHNQPQHF
- TRBD2 TRBJ2-7 TRBV19 TGTGCCAGTAGTATCGGGTCGGGGGGGGCAGGGGACGAGCAGTACTTC CASSIGSGGAGDEQYF